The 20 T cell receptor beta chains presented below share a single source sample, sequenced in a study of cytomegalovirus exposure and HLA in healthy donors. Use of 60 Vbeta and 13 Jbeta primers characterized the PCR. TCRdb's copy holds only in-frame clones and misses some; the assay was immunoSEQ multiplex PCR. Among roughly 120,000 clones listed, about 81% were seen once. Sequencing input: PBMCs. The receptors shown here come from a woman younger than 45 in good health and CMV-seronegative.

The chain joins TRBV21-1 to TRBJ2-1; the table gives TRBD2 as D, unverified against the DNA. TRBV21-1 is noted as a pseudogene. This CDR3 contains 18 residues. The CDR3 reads CASSGAWPTSGGYNEQFF. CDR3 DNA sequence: TGTGCCAGCAGCGGGGCTTGGCCGACTAGCGGAGGTTACAATGAGCAGTTCTTC.

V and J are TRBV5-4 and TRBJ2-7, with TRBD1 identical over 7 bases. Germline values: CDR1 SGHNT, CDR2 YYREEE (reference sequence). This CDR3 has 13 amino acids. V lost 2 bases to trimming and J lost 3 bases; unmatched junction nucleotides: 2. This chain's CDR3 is CASSLQGNYEQYF. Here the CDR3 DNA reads TGTGCCAGCAGCTTACAGGGGAACTACGAGCAGTACTTC.

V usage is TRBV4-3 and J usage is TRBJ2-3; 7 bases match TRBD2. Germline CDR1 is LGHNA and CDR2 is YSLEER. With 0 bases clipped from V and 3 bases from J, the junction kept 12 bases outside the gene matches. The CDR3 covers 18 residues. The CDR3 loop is CASSQDLLREGQTDTQYF. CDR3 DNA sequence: TGCGCCAGCAGCCAAGATCTATTGAGGGAGGGCCAAACAGATACGCAGTATTTT.

For the CDR3, the DNA is TGCGCCAGCAGCCCGGCCCCTAGCGGGGGGAGGAATGAGCAGTTCTTC. This translates into CASSPAPSGGRNEQFF. The chain joins TRBV4-1 to TRBJ2-1; TRBD2 matches 11 bases. With 4 bases clipped from V and 7 bases from J, the junction kept 9 bases outside the gene matches. Germline CDR1 reads MGHRA; CDR2 reads YSYEKL. CDR3 size: 16 residues.

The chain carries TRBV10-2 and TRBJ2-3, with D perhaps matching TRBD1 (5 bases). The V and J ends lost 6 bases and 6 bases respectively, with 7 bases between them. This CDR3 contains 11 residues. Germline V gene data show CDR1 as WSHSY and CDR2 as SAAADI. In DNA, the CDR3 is TGCGCCAGCAGCCAGGGTGATACGCAGTATTTT. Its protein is CASSQGDTQYF.

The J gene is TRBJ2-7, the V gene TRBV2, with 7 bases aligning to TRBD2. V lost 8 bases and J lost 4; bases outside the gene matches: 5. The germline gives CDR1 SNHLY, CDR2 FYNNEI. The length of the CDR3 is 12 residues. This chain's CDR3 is CASDRRGYEQYF. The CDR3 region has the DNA TGTGCCAGCGATCGGCGGGGGTACGAGCAGTACTTC.

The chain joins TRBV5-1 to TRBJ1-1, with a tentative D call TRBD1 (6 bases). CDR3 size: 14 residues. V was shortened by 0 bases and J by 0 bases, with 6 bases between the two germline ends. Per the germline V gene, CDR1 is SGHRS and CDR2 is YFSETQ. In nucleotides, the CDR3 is TGCGCCAGCAGCTTGGGGGGGCTGAACACTGAAGCTTTCTTT. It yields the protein CASSLGGLNTEAFF.

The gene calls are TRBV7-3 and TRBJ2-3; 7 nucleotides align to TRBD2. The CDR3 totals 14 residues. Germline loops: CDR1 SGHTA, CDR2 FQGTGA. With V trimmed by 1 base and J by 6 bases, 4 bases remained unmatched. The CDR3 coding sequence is TGTGCCAGCAGCTTAAATGGGGGGGAGGATACGCAGTATTTT. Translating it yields CASSLNGGEDTQYF.

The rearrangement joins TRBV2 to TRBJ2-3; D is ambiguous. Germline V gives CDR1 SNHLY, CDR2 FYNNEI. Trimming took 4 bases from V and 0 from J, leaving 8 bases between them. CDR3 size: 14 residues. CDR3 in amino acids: CASSGALSTDTQYF. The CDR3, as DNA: TGTGCCAGCAGTGGTGCACTTAGCACAGATACGCAGTATTTT.

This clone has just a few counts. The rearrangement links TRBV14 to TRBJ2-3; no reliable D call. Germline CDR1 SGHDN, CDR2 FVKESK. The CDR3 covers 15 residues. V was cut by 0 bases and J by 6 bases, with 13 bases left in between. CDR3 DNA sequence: TGTGCCAGCAGCCAAGAGAGAGTGCGTACCGATACGCAGTATTTT. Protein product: CASSQERVRTDTQYF. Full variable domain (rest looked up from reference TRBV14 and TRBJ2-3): EAGVTQFPSHSVIEKGQTVTLRCDPISGHDNLYWYRRVMGKEIKFLLHFVKESKQDESGMPNNRFLAERTGGTYSTLKVQPAELEDSGVYFCASSQERVRTDTQYFGPGTRLTVL.

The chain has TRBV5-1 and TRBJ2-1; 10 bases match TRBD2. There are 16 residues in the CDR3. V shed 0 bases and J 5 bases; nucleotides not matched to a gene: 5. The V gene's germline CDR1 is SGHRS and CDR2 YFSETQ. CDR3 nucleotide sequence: TGCGCCAGCAGCTTGGGGCCTAGCGGGAGTAACAATGAGCAGTTCTTC. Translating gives CASSLGPSGSNNEQFF.

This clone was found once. CDR3 sequence: CASSLATSGPQEQFF. The CDR3, as DNA: TGCGCCAGCAGCTTGGCTACTAGCGGGCCCCAAGAGCAGTTCTTC. The rearrangement joins TRBV5-1 to TRBJ2-1, with TRBD2 matching 9 bases. The CDR3 loop spans 15 amino acids. Trimming took 0 bases from V and 10 from J; bases not matched to a gene: 8. Germline CDR1 reads SGHRS; CDR2 reads YFSETQ.

The CDR3 sequence is CASSGGVSNEQFF. DNA of the CDR3: TGTGCCAGCAGCGGGGGGGTGTCCAATGAGCAGTTCTTC. The chain recombines TRBV9 with TRBJ2-1, with D perhaps TRBD2 (6 bases). Trimming removed 3 bases at V and 6 bases at J, with 10 bases between. The germline CDR1 and CDR2 sequences are SGDLS and YYNGEE. CDR3 length: 13 residues.

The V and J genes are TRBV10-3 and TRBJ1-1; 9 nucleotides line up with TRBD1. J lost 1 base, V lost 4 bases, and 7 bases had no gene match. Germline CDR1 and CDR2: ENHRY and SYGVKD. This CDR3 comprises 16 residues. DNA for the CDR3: TGTGCCATCAGTGCTCAGGACAGGGGTCGGAACACTGAAGCTTTCTTT. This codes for CAISAQDRGRNTEAFF.

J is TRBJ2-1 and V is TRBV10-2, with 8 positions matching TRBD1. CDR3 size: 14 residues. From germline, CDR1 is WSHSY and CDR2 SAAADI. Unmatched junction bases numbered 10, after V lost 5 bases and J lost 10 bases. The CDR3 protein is CASSPGTGGAEQFF. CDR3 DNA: TGCGCCAGCAGTCCCGGGACAGGCGGAGCAGAGCAGTTCTTC.

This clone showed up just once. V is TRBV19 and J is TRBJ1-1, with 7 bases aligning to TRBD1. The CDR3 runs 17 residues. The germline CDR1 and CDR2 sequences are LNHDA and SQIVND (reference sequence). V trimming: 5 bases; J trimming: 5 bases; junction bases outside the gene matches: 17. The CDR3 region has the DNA TGTGCCAGTAGTTCCAACTTACAGGGGTGGCTGATAACTGAAGCTTTCTTT. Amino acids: CASSSNLQGWLITEAFF.

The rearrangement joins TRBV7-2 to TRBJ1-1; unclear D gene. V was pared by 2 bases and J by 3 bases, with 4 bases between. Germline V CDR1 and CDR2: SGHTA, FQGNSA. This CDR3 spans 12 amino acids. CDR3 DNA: TGTGCCAGCAGCTTATATGACACTGAAGCTTTCTTT. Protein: CASSLYDTEAFF. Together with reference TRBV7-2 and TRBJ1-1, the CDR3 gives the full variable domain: GAGVSQSPSNKVTEKGKDVELRCDPISGHTALYWYRQSLGQGLEFLIYFQGNSAPDKSGLPSDRFSAERTGGSVSTLTIQRTQQEDSAVYLCASSLYDTEAFFGQGTRLTVV.

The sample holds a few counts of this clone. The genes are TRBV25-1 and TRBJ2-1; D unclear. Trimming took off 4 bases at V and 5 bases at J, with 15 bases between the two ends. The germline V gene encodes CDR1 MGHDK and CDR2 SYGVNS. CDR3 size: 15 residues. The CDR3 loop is CASSGPRQVNNEQFF. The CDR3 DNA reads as TGTGCCAGCAGTGGCCCCCGCCAGGTTAACAATGAGCAGTTCTTC.

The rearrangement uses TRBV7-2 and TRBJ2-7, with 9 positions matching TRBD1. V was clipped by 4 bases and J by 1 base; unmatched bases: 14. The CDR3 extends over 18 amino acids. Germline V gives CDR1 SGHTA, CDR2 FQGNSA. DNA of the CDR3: TGTGCCAGCAGCTCACAACAGGGGGCCATAGCGGAGTCCTACGAGCAGTACTTC. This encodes CASSSQQGAIAESYEQYF. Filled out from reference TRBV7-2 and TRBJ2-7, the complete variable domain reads GAGVSQSPSNKVTEKGKDVELRCDPISGHTALYWYRQSLGQGLEFLIYFQGNSAPDKSGLPSDRFSAERTGGSVSTLTIQRTQQEDSAVYLCASSSQQGAIAESYEQYFGPGTRLTVT.

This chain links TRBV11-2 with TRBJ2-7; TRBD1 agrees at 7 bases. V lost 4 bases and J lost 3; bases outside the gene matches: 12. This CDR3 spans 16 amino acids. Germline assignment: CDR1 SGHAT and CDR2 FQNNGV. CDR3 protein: CASSSPPGQPYYEQYF. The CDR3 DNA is TGTGCCAGCAGCTCCCCGCCGGGACAGCCATACTACGAGCAGTACTTC.